These T cell receptor beta chains were read from a single sample in a study of blood T cell repertoires in COVID-19. Generated by immunoSEQ multiplex PCR, the TCRdb table keeps only in-frame clones and is missing some. The sample holds approximately 100,000 clones, 75% to 90% seen once. Input material: peripheral blood. The receptors come from a woman aged 80 or over with acute or convalescent COVID-19. CDR3s include the opening cysteine and the closing phenylalanine or tryptophan. D genes are given only for firm matches. Some rows have no size entry. The others give once, few or many, or a class for an expanded clone.

V: TRBV27; J: TRBJ2-1; size: .; D: .; CDR3: CATDNEQFF; DNA: TGTGCCACAGACAATGAGCAGTTCTTC
V: TRBV2; J: TRBJ1-5; size: .; D: .; CDR3: CASLPWRVDGNQPQHF; DNA: TGTGCCAGCCTCCCATGGAGGGTCGATGGCAATCAGCCCCAGCATTTT
V: TRBV27; J: TRBJ2-7; size: .; D: TRBD1; CDR3: CASSSSGTGNYEQYF; DNA: TGTGCCAGCAGTTCATCGGGGACAGGCAATTACGAGCAGTACTTC
V: TRBV3-1/TRBV3-2; J: TRBJ1-6; size: once; D: TRBD1; CDR3: CASSHGTGNSPLHF; DNA: TGTGCCAGCAGCCATGGGACAGGGAATTCACCCCTCCACTTT
V: TRBV25-1; J: TRBJ1-2; size: .; D: .; CDR3: CASSRGGGYGYTF; DNA: TGTGCCAGCAGCCGGGGGGGTGGCTATGGCTACACCTTC
V: TRBV28; J: TRBJ1-1; size: .; D: TRBD1; CDR3: CASSLPTGYSEAFF; DNA: TGTGCCAGCAGTTTACCGACAGGGTATTCTGAAGCTTTCTTT
V: TRBV28; J: TRBJ1-5; size: few; D: TRBD1; CDR3: CASSLPTGGKPHLGNQPQHF; DNA: TGTGCCAGCAGTCTACCGACAGGGGGCAAACCGCATTTGGGCAATCAGCCCCAGCATTTT
V: TRBV2; J: TRBJ1-4; size: .; D: .; CDR3: CASIPGTNEKLFF; DNA: TGTGCCAGCATCCCGGGAACTAATGAAAAACTGTTTTTT
V: TRBV5-1; J: TRBJ2-3; size: once; D: TRBD2; CDR3: CASSLATSIADTQYF; DNA: TGCGCCAGCAGCTTGGCGACTAGCATTGCAGATACGCAGTATTTT
V: TRBV25-1; J: TRBJ1-2; size: .; D: .; CDR3: CASRNTGSFGYTF; DNA: TGTGCCAGCCGAAACACAGGGAGTTTCGGCTACACCTTC
V: TRBV4-1; J: TRBJ2-5; size: .; D: TRBD2; CDR3: CASRSGGGAQETQYF; DNA: TGCGCCAGCAGGTCGGGCGGGGGGGCGCAAGAGACCCAGTACTTC
V: TRBV18; J: TRBJ2-3; size: .; D: TRBD2; CDR3: CASSPGLAGGSSTDTQYF; DNA: TGTGCCAGCTCACCCGGACTAGCGGGGGGCTCTAGCACAGATACGCAGTATTTT
V: TRBV29-1; J: TRBJ2-1; size: .; D: TRBD1; CDR3: CSVAGTGVSEQFF; DNA: TGCAGCGTTGCCGGGACAGGGGTTAGTGAGCAGTTCTTC
V: TRBV5-1; J: TRBJ2-5; size: .; D: .; CDR3: CASASPGWYQETQYF; DNA: TGCGCCAGCGCTAGCCCTGGTTGGTACCAAGAGACCCAGTACTTC
V: TRBV27; J: TRBJ2-7; size: .; D: TRBD1; CDR3: CASSFYGTATGQYF; DNA: TGTGCCAGCAGTTTCTACGGGACAGCAACAGGGCAGTACTTC
V: TRBV7-6; J: TRBJ2-2; size: .; D: TRBD2; CDR3: CASSLGLAVNTGELFF; DNA: TGTGCCAGCAGCTTAGGGCTAGCGGTAAACACCGGGGAGCTGTTTTTT
V: TRBV3-1/TRBV3-2; J: TRBJ2-1; size: .; D: TRBD2; CDR3: CASRPQSGGPYNEQFF; DNA: TGTGCCAGCAGGCCGCAGAGCGGGGGCCCTTACAATGAGCAGTTCTTC
V: TRBV7-2; J: TRBJ2-1; size: .; D: TRBD2; CDR3: CASSLAGGKYNEQFF; DNA: TGTGCCAGCAGCTTAGCCGGGGGGAAATACAATGAGCAGTTCTTC
V: TRBV30; J: TRBJ1-5; size: .; D: TRBD1; CDR3: CAWAQGGASNQPQHF; DNA: TGTGCCTGGGCACAGGGGGGAGCGAGCAATCAGCCCCAGCATTTT
V: TRBV18; J: TRBJ1-5; size: .; D: .; CDR3: CASSPRRGGRQPQHF; DNA: TGTGCCAGCTCACCACGGCGGGGGGGCAGACAGCCCCAGCATTTT
V: TRBV19; J: TRBJ2-5; size: .; D: .; CDR3: CASSPRTESYQETQYF; DNA: TGTGCCAGTAGTCCCAGGACAGAGTCCTACCAAGAGACCCAGTACTTC
V: TRBV27; J: TRBJ1-1; size: .; D: .; CDR3: CASSLSTWSGDRHTEAFF; DNA: TGTGCCAGCAGTTTATCGACGTGGTCAGGGGATAGGCACACTGAAGCTTTCTTT
V: TRBV7-9; J: TRBJ2-1; size: once; D: .; CDR3: CASSLVGVDEQFF; DNA: TGTGCCAGCAGCTTAGTTGGAGTGGATGAGCAGTTCTTC
V: TRBV5-1; J: TRBJ1-3; size: .; D: .; CDR3: CASSLSGTGNTIYF; DNA: TGCGCCAGCAGCTTATCAGGGACAGGAAACACCATATATTTT
V: TRBV5-5; J: TRBJ1-5; size: .; D: TRBD1; CDR3: CASSLEGQGSNQPQHF; DNA: TGTGCCAGCAGCTTGGAGGGACAGGGAAGCAATCAGCCCCAGCATTTT
V: TRBV2; J: TRBJ1-1; size: .; D: .; CDR3: CASSATGGEAFF; DNA: TGTGCCAGCAGTGCGACAGGTGGTGAAGCTTTCTTT
V: TRBV19; J: TRBJ2-2; size: .; D: .; CDR3: CASSISGTDTTGELFF; DNA: TGTGCCAGTAGTATCTCCGGGACTGACACCACCGGGGAGCTGTTTTTT
V: TRBV10-3; J: TRBJ2-5; size: .; D: .; CDR3: CAISESGAGETQYF; DNA: TGTGCCATCAGTGAGTCGGGGGCAGGAGAGACCCAGTACTTC
V: TRBV2; J: TRBJ2-1; size: .; D: .; CDR3: CASRLREFGQFF; DNA: TGTGCCAGCAGACTTCGGGAATTCGGGCAGTTCTTC
V: TRBV10-2; J: TRBJ1-1; size: .; D: .; CDR3: CASGFLQNTEAFF; DNA: TGCGCCAGCGGCTTCCTCCAGAACACTGAAGCTTTCTTT
V: TRBV2; J: TRBJ2-7; size: .; D: TRBD1; CDR3: CASRGTGLNYEQYF; DNA: TGTGCCAGCAGGGGGACAGGCTTGAACTACGAGCAGTACTTC
V: TRBV27; J: TRBJ1-1; size: .; D: .; CDR3: CASSFTVMNTEAFF; DNA: TGTGCCAGCAGTTTCACAGTAATGAACACTGAAGCTTTCTTT
V: TRBV7-8; J: TRBJ1-5; size: .; D: .; CDR3: CASSRRLNQPQHF; DNA: TGTGCCAGCAGCCGCCGACTTAATCAGCCCCAGCATTTT
V: TRBV28; J: TRBJ2-7; size: .; D: TRBD1; CDR3: CASSLRRTGGFYEQYF; DNA: TGTGCCAGCAGTTTGCGTCGGACAGGGGGTTTCTACGAGCAGTACTTC
V: TRBV15; J: TRBJ1-3; size: .; D: .; CDR3: CATSGRRGNTGNTIYF; DNA: TGTGCCACCAGCGGACGGCGGGGAAACACTGGAAACACCATATATTTT
V: TRBV7-9; J: TRBJ1-1; size: once; D: TRBD1; CDR3: CASSVGTAAYTEAFF; DNA: TGTGCCAGCAGCGTTGGGACAGCAGCATACACTGAAGCTTTCTTT
V: TRBV28; J: TRBJ1-1; size: .; D: .; CDR3: CASSLHTDTEAFF; DNA: TGTGCCAGCAGTCTTCACACAGACACTGAAGCTTTCTTT
V: TRBV5-1; J: TRBJ1-1; size: .; D: TRBD1; CDR3: CASSLITGGSEAFF; DNA: TGCGCCAGCAGCCTGATAACAGGGGGCTCTGAAGCTTTCTTT
V: TRBV14; J: TRBJ1-6; size: .; D: TRBD1; CDR3: CASSTHPRTGQSSPLHF; DNA: TGTGCCAGCAGCACTCACCCCCGGACAGGGCAGAGTTCACCCCTCCACTTT
V: TRBV30; J: TRBJ1-5; size: .; D: TRBD1; CDR3: CAMDRELGQPQHF; DNA: TGTGCCATGGACAGGGAATTAGGACAGCCCCAGCATTTT
V: TRBV4-3; J: TRBJ2-2; size: .; D: .; CDR3: CASSQAPNEYTGELFF; DNA: TGCGCCAGCAGCCAAGCACCAAATGAGTACACCGGGGAGCTGTTTTTT
V: TRBV10-1; J: TRBJ1-4; size: once; D: TRBD1; CDR3: CASRTGGEKLFF; DNA: TGCGCCAGCAGAACAGGGGGTGAAAAACTGTTTTTT
V: TRBV2; J: TRBJ2-5; size: .; D: TRBD1; CDR3: CASSARQGARTQYF; DNA: TGTGCCAGCAGTGCCCGACAGGGGGCAAGAACCCAGTACTTC
V: TRBV18; J: TRBJ2-5; size: .; D: .; CDR3: CASSPRETGRETQYF; DNA: TGTGCCAGCTCACCACGGGAAACAGGTCGAGAGACCCAGTACTTC
V: TRBV28; J: TRBJ2-3; size: .; D: TRBD2; CDR3: CASSRLAGGADTQYF; DNA: TGTGCCAGCAGTCGACTAGCGGGGGGGGCAGATACGCAGTATTTT
V: TRBV5-1; J: TRBJ2-3; size: .; D: .; CDR3: CASSLDRTDTQYF; DNA: TGCGCCAGCAGCTTGGACAGAACAGATACGCAGTATTTT
V: TRBV10-3; J: TRBJ2-3; size: .; D: .; CDR3: CAISRTGTDTQYF; DNA: TGTGCCATCAGCAGGACTGGCACAGATACGCAGTATTTT
V: TRBV3-1/TRBV3-2; J: TRBJ2-7; size: .; D: .; CDR3: CANSQGGYEQYF; DNA: TGTGCCAACAGCCAAGGCGGATACGAGCAGTACTTC
V: TRBV27; J: TRBJ2-7; size: .; D: TRBD1; CDR3: CASSSWDRSYEQYF; DNA: TGTGCCAGCAGTTCTTGGGACAGGTCCTACGAGCAGTACTTC
V: TRBV5-1; J: TRBJ2-7; size: .; D: TRBD1; CDR3: CASSSGDRISYEQYF; DNA: TGCGCCAGCAGCTCGGGGGACAGGATCTCCTACGAGCAGTACTTC
V: TRBV28; J: TRBJ2-5; size: .; D: .; CDR3: CASNRAFETQYF; DNA: TGTGCCAGCAACAGGGCTTTCGAGACCCAGTACTTC
V: TRBV18; J: TRBJ2-1; size: .; D: TRBD2; CDR3: CASSPPPRTAGDEQFF; DNA: TGTGCCAGCTCACCACCCCCAAGGACAGCGGGGGATGAGCAGTTCTTC
V: TRBV19; J: TRBJ1-3; size: .; D: .; CDR3: CASSIRRRGYSGNTIYF; DNA: TGTGCCAGTAGTATACGGCGCAGGGGTTACTCTGGAAACACCATATATTTT
V: TRBV7-3; J: TRBJ2-5; size: .; D: .; CDR3: CASSLTGAQQETQYF; DNA: TGTGCCAGCAGCTTAACTGGGGCTCAGCAAGAGACCCAGTACTTC